A single sample is the source of the 9 T cell receptor beta chains below, sequenced in a study of blood T cells in healthy people across ages. Sample-barcoded 5' priming and a J-beta primer mix drove a second PCR of 7 to 11 cycles. MiXCR, applied by TCRdb to the 5' RACE reads, yields one record per CDR3 protein. The table lists around 1,000,000 distinct CDR3 sequences, less than 25% of them singletons. These data were also reused for a study on T cells of mothers and their children.

What was sequenced was blood. The source is a girl aged 2 to 9 in good health.

The rearrangement uses TRBV12-3 or TRBV12-4 and TRBJ2-7; maybe TRBD2 (6 bases). The CDR3 extends over 14 amino acids. Trimming stripped 6 bases from V and 3 bases from J, with 15 bases between. CDR3 residues: CASRSGTQGYEQYF. CDR3 sequence (DNA): TGTGCCAGCAGATCCGGGACTCAGGGCTACGAGCAGTACTTC.

CDR3 residues: CASSRPQAGANVLTF. The CDR3 DNA is TGTGCCAGCTCACGGCCCCAAGCTGGGGCCAACGTCCTGACTTTC. The chain has TRBV18 and TRBJ2-6; D gene ambiguous. Trimming removed 4 bases from V and 2 bases from J, with 9 bases in between. The germline CDR1 and CDR2 sequences are KGHSH and LQKENI. CDR3 length: 15 amino acids.

V gene TRBV12-3 or TRBV12-4 combines with J gene TRBJ2-2; 7 nucleotides match TRBD1. The CDR3 runs 16 residues. The J segment lost 4 bases and the V segment lost 7 bases, leaving 12 bases of the junction unmatched. In DNA, the CDR3 is TGTGCCAGCACCCTGGGACAGTCGATGAGCACCGGGGAGCTGTTTTTT. As protein: CASTLGQSMSTGELFF.

This clonotype was seen ten or more times. The rearrangement joins TRBV2 to TRBJ2-5; D is unclear. Germline V gene lookup returns CDR1 SNHLY and CDR2 FYNNEI. V dropped 7 bases and J dropped 4 bases, with 7 bases sitting between them. This CDR3 is built from 11 residues. DNA for the CDR3: TGTGCCAGCACTTGGGGAGAGACCCAGTACTTC. It specifies CASTWGETQYF.

This clonotype was seen ten or more times. The junction departs from the called germline gene at one end, perhaps through a read error. This chain connects TRBV29-1 to TRBJ2-5, with 9 bases aligning to TRBD1. Looked up from germline, CDR1 is SQVTM and CDR2 is ANQGSEA. CDR3 length: 15 amino acids. Here the CDR3 reads CSVEGTGTDIETQYF. The CDR3 region has the DNA TGCAGCGTGGAAGGGACAGGGACGGACATCGAGACCCAGTACTTC.

J is TRBJ1-2 and V is TRBV28; no clear D. The CDR3 sequence is 13 residues long. V lost 5 bases to trimming and J lost 2 bases, with 9 bases between them. Looked up from germline, CDR1 is MDHEN and CDR2 is SYDVKM. The CDR3 nucleotides are TGTGCCAGCAGTACTCTAGGAAACTATGGCTACACCTTC. Protein product: CASSTLGNYGYTF.

A few counts support this clonotype. The CDR3 DNA reads TGTGCCAGCAGCCCTCAGGTTCTACCGGGGATTGAGGGGGAGCAGTACTTC. It yields the protein CASSPQVLPGIEGEQYF. The genes are TRBV11-2 and TRBJ2-7; tentatively, D is TRBD1 or TRBD2 (5 bases each). The CDR3 has 17 residues. Per the germline V gene, CDR1 is SGHAT and CDR2 is FQNNGV. Between the trimmed V and J ends, which lost 5 bases and 7 bases, there was a span of 27 bases.

The V gene is TRBV13, the J gene TRBJ2-3, with 7 positions matching TRBD2. Germline V gene lookup returns CDR1 PRHDT and CDR2 FYEKMQ (reference sequence). This CDR3 comprises 15 residues. V shed 1 base, J shed 3 bases, and the junction held 4 bases outside the gene matches. The CDR3 DNA sequence: TGTGCCAGCAGCTTAGTGCGGGGGACGACAGATACGCAGTATTTT. The encoded protein is CASSLVRGTTDTQYF.

In DNA, the CDR3 is TGTGCCAGCAGAGAGACCGGCCTCTTGGTTTACACCTTC. Its protein product is CASRETGLLVYTF. This rearrangement joins TRBV28 to TRBJ1-2; D unclear. Trimming cost V 6 bases and J 11 bases, with 19 bases left between them. CDR1 is MDHEN and CDR2 is SYDVKM in the germline V gene. The CDR3 runs 13 residues.